Below are 7 T cell receptor beta chains sequenced from a single sample in a study of cytomegalovirus exposure and HLA in healthy donors. The data were produced by immunoSEQ multiplex PCR, yet TCRdb's version contains in-frame clones alone and is incomplete. This table has 66,000 or so clones, 97% appearing once. Sequenced sample: PBMCs. Receptors were obtained from a woman between 18 and 29 years old in good health and CMV-seropositive.

The chain recombines TRBV5-8 with TRBJ1-1; maybe TRBD1 (6 bases). This CDR3 contains 15 residues. V shed 2 bases and J shed 7 bases, with 18 bases lying between them. Germline values: CDR1 SGHTS, CDR2 YDEGEE. The CDR3 spells CASSFGRGGRYEAFF. The CDR3 nucleotides are TGTGCCAGCAGCTTCGGTCGTGGGGGCCGGTATGAAGCTTTCTTT.

The chain joins TRBV11-2 to TRBJ2-7, with D maybe TRBD2 (5 bases). The germline V and J ends were trimmed by 2 bases and 5 bases, with 16 bases remaining between them. This CDR3 is built from 15 residues. Germline loops: CDR1 SGHAT, CDR2 FQNNGV. The CDR3 protein is CASSLLRAGGNEQYF. The CDR3 DNA follows: TGTGCCAGCAGCTTATTAAGGGCAGGAGGCAACGAGCAGTACTTC.

This clone was counted a single time. The chain uses TRBV4-1 and TRBJ1-1, with 8 bases that match TRBD1. The CDR3 contains 15 residues. CDR1 and CDR2 (germline): MGHRA, YSYEKL. The junction had 5 bases not matched to a gene; V was cut back by 3 bases and J by 2 bases. The CDR3 reads CASSQSGGLNTEAFF. In DNA form, the CDR3 reads TGCGCCAGCAGCCAGTCAGGGGGCCTAAACACTGAAGCTTTCTTT.

Written as DNA, the CDR3 is TGTGCCAGCAGCGTAGTGGACAGGTCCACTGAAGCTTTCTTT. Its translation is CASSVVDRSTEAFF. The chain links TRBV9 to TRBJ1-1, with 7 bases aligning to TRBD1. Germline CDR1 reads SGDLS; CDR2 reads YYNGEE. The CDR3 is 14 residues long. The V segment lost 0 bases and the J segment 4 bases; nucleotides outside the gene matches: 3.

The V and J genes are TRBV28 and TRBJ1-2; D uncertain. Germline-derived CDR1 and CDR2 are MDHEN and SYDVKM. V was shortened by 4 bases and J by 2 bases, with 8 bases between the two germline ends. The CDR3 consists of 13 residues. CDR3 sequence (DNA): TGTGCCAGCAGTTCCGCAGGCAACTATGGCTACACCTTC. The encoded protein is CASSSAGNYGYTF.

The chain joins TRBV4-1 to TRBJ2-2; 10 bases map to TRBD2. The CDR3 runs to 19 residues. The junction had 20 bases not matched to a gene; V was cut back by 11 bases and J by 2 bases. CDR1 is MGHRA, CDR2 YSYEKL, per germline. The CDR3 coding sequence is TGCGCCTCGCTAGCGGGGGTCCGGGGTATGACCTTAAACACCGGGGAGCTGTTTTTT. Amino acids: CASLAGVRGMTLNTGELFF.

The chain uses TRBV7-9 and TRBJ2-3; 9 nucleotides match TRBD1. The V gene's germline CDR1 is SEHNR and CDR2 FQNEAQ (reference sequence). The CDR3 runs 12 residues. Trimming removed 5 bases from V and 10 bases from J; junction bases left unmatched: 4. In DNA form, the CDR3 reads TGTGCCAGCAGCCTTCGGACAGGGGCGCAGTATTTT. Translated, it gives CASSLRTGAQYF.